The rows below give T cell receptor beta chains drawn from one sample of a study of regulatory T cells in long-lasting Graves disease. TCRdb re-called the multiplex PCR reads with MiXCR, one entry per CDR3 protein. The repertoire holds about 430,000 distinct CDR3 sequences, with 15% as singletons. The same data also went into a second study, on T cells in Graves' hyperthyroidism and ophthalmopathy.

Sequenced material: peripheral blood mononuclear cells (PBMCs), taken at new diagnosis, from a patient treated with antithyroid drugs. The source is a woman between 35 and 50 years old with Graves disease. Each CDR3 is given with its conserved first and last residue. D genes are given only for firm matches. The size of a clone is reported for some rows only, either as once, few or many, or as a class for expanded clones.

.	TRBJ2-7	TRBV27	many	TGTGCCAGCAGTTTATTGCCAGGGAAGAGCGAGCAGTACTTC	CASSLLPGKSEQYF
TRBD1	TRBJ1-2	TRBV19	few	TGTGCCAGTAGTATATTGGACAGGAGTAACTATGGCTACACCTTC	CASSILDRSNYGYTF
.	TRBJ1-2	TRBV13	once	TGTGCCAGCAGCTTCCGGAGCCGGGGGGGCTACACCTTC	CASSFRSRGGYTF
.	TRBJ2-1	TRBV6-1	many	TGTGCCAGCAGCCGAATAAGCAATGAGCAGTTCTTC	CASSRISNEQFF
TRBD1	TRBJ2-7	TRBV28	many	TGTGCCAGCAGAGGAGGCGCCGGGACAGATACCTACGAGCAGTACTTC	CASRGGAGTDTYEQYF
.	TRBJ1-5	TRBV11-2	many	TGTGCCAGCAGCCAAGTTTCCGGCCAGCCCCAGCATTTT	CASSQVSGQPQHF
.	TRBJ1-2	TRBV7-2	.	TGTGCCAGCAGCCCGTACTTGGTAGGAAACGGCTACACCTTC	CASSPYLVGNGYTF
.	TRBJ2-1	TRBV28	many	TGTGCCAGCAGCTCCGGCTCCTACAATGAGCAGTTCTTC	CASSSGSYNEQFF
TRBD2	TRBJ2-3	TRBV10-3	.	TGTGCCAGCAGTTGTGGACTAGCGGAAGATACGCAGTATTTT	CASSCGLAEDTQYF
.	TRBJ1-4	TRBV18	many	TGTGCCAGCTCACTTCGAGGTGTCGAAAAACTGTTTTTT	CASSLRGVEKLFF
.	TRBJ2-7	TRBV11-3	many	TGTGCCAGCAGCTCGACCGGACTGGACGACGAGCAGTACTTC	CASSSTGLDDEQYF
TRBD2	TRBJ2-4	TRBV12-3/TRBV12-4	.	TGTGCCAGCAGTTTAGGGGGAGCGGGAGTAAACATTCAGTACTTC	CASSLGGAGVNIQYF
TRBD2	TRBJ2-7	TRBV6-1	many	TGTGCCAGCAGGGAGAAACCTAGCGGGTCTTCCTGGGAGCAGTACTTC	CASREKPSGSSWEQYF
.	TRBJ2-7	TRBV28	few	TGTGCCAGCAGTTTAGAGAATCAGGGAAACGAGCAGTACTTC	CASSLENQGNEQYF
.	TRBJ1-1	TRBV7-8	.	TGTGCCAGCAGCTTATTCGGGCAGGGCTTGCCTGAAGCTTTCTTT	CASSLFGQGLPEAFF
TRBD2	TRBJ2-5	TRBV13	few	TGTGCCAGCAGCTTCGGACTAGCGGGGGAGACCCAGTACTTC	CASSFGLAGETQYF
TRBD2	TRBJ2-7	TRBV6-1	many	TGTGCCAGCATTGAAGGGACTAGCGACGCCTACGAGCAGTACTTC	CASIEGTSDAYEQYF
.	TRBJ2-3	TRBV19	few	TGTGCCAGTAGTATTGGGCTAATCACAGATACGCAGTATTTT	CASSIGLITDTQYF
.	TRBJ2-3	TRBV10-3	many	TGTGCCATCAGTGATGGTAGCCCAAACACAGATACGCAGTATTTT	CAISDGSPNTDTQYF
.	TRBJ2-2	TRBV12-3/TRBV12-4	many	TGTGCCAGCAGTTCGACCCCGCGCGGGGAGCTGTTTTTT	CASSSTPRGELFF
.	TRBJ2-4	TRBV5-8	many	TGTGCCAGCAGCTTGATGGGGGCATCCAAAAACATTCAGTACTTC	CASSLMGASKNIQYF
.	TRBJ2-3	TRBV3-1	few	TGTGCCAGCAGCCAAGCTCGGGCGTTTCATCCTAGCACAGATACGCAGTATTTT	CASSQARAFHPSTDTQYF
.	TRBJ2-3	TRBV18	.	TGTGCCAGCTCACCCACAACATCTAGCACAGATACGCAGTATTTT	CASSPTTSSTDTQYF
.	TRBJ1-5	TRBV28	many	TGTGCCAGCAGTTTAGGGGGCTTGTACACCCTTAGCAATCAGCCCCAGCATTTT	CASSLGGLYTLSNQPQHF
.	TRBJ2-7	TRBV20-1	few	TGCAGTGCTAGATTGGGGTACAGGCAGTACTTC	CSARLGYRQYF
TRBD2	TRBJ2-5	TRBV12-3/TRBV12-4	.	TGTGCCAGCAGTCCCGGAGCGAGACTAGCGGGAGGCCAGGAGACCCAGTACTTC	CASSPGARLAGGQETQYF
.	TRBJ2-5	TRBV18	few	TGTGCCAGCTCACCACTGACCGGCCGGGTGGAAGAGACCCAGTACTTC	CASSPLTGRVEETQYF
TRBD1	TRBJ1-1	TRBV25-1	.	TGTGCCAGCGGAGGGGACAGGGGGCTTTATGACACTGAAGCTTTCTTT	CASGGDRGLYDTEAFF
.	TRBJ2-2	TRBV18	.	TGTGCCAGCTCACCACCTCGCCAGGGTGCCCCCGGGGAGCTGTTTTTT	CASSPPRQGAPGELFF
.	TRBJ2-1	TRBV28	many	TGTGCCAGCAGTTTTATGGCGGGGGCCCTCCATGAGCAGTTCTTC	CASSFMAGALHEQFF
.	TRBJ2-1	TRBV5-5	many	TGTGCCAGCAGTCCAAGGCTACTGATCAATGAGCAGTTCTTC	CASSPRLLINEQFF
.	TRBJ2-7	TRBV7-8	many	TGTGCCAGCAGCTCCCACCTTTACGAGCAGTACTTC	CASSSHLYEQYF
.	TRBJ1-2	TRBV6-5	.	TGTGCCAGCAGTTCATTCCGTCGGGACGGTAACTATGGCTACACCTTC	CASSSFRRDGNYGYTF
TRBD2	TRBJ2-1	TRBV7-9	many	TGTGCCAGCAGCTTAGTTTGGCTAGCGGGATCCTACAATGAGCAGTTCTTC	CASSLVWLAGSYNEQFF
.	TRBJ2-1	TRBV28	many	TGTGCCAGCAGCTCAGGACCAGGGACATACAATGAGCAGTTCTTC	CASSSGPGTYNEQFF
.	TRBJ2-7	TRBV5-1	many	TGCGCCAGCAGCTTGGCCGGGTCAACCTACGAGCAGTACTTC	CASSLAGSTYEQYF
TRBD1	TRBJ2-2	TRBV19	few	TGTGCCAGCGCCCGAGGACAGGGTCGCACCGGGGAGCTGTTTTTT	CASARGQGRTGELFF
TRBD2	TRBJ2-1	TRBV6-2/TRBV6-3	many	TGTGCCAGCAGCCCTATACCTTTTAGCGGGAGATACAATGAGCAGTTCTTC	CASSPIPFSGRYNEQFF
.	TRBJ1-6	TRBV28	many	TGTGCCAGCAGACCGTACCGGGACACGGACCTTTATAATTCACCCCTCCACTTT	CASRPYRDTDLYNSPLHF
.	TRBJ2-2	TRBV19	few	TGTGCCAGTAGTATTAAAATCGGAATCGCGAACACCGGGGAGCTGTTTTTT	CASSIKIGIANTGELFF
TRBD1	TRBJ2-7	TRBV20-1	many	TGCAGTGCTAGAGCCGGGACAGGGACAGATTACGAGCAGTACTTC	CSARAGTGTDYEQYF
.	TRBJ2-3	TRBV7-3	many	TGTGCCAGCAGCTATCTAGGGGATACGCAGTATTTT	CASSYLGDTQYF
.	TRBJ2-2	TRBV5-1	many	TGTGCCAGCAGCGGGGACAGGAACACCGGGGAGCTGTTTTTT	CASSGDRNTGELFF
.	TRBJ1-5	TRBV12-3/TRBV12-4	many	TGTGCCAGCAGCGGAGCGGGGGGCAGGCAGCCCCAGCATTTT	CASSGAGGRQPQHF
.	TRBJ2-2	TRBV12-3/TRBV12-4	many	TGTGCCAGCAGTAAACAGGGTATCGGGGAGCTGTTTTTT	CASSKQGIGELFF
TRBD2	TRBJ2-1	TRBV4-2	.	TGTGCCAGCAGCCTCGGACTAGGACCTAATGAGCAGTTCTTC	CASSLGLGPNEQFF
TRBD2	TRBJ2-1	TRBV30	.	TGTGCCTGGAGTGACCCTGGGACTAGCGTCGACAATGAGCAGTTCTTC	CAWSDPGTSVDNEQFF
.	TRBJ1-2	TRBV19	few	TGTGCCAGTAGTAATAACCCTAACTATGGCTACACCTTC	CASSNNPNYGYTF
.	TRBJ2-2	TRBV28	many	TGTGCCAGCAGCCTTCCGCGGGAAGGGGGCGGGGAGCTGTTTTTT	CASSLPREGGGELFF
.	TRBJ2-1	TRBV12-3/TRBV12-4	.	TGTGCCAGCAGCGCTTTTGTAGGGAGCTTTAAGCAGTTCTTC	CASSAFVGSFKQFF
TRBD2	TRBJ2-2	TRBV5-1	many	TGCGCCAACTTCCGGGAGGGCCCCTCCGGGGAGCTGTTTTTT	CANFREGPSGELFF
.	TRBJ2-1	TRBV20-1	many	TGCAGTGCTAGTACACCGTTCGGAGATCACAATGAGCAGTTCTTC	CSASTPFGDHNEQFF
TRBD1	TRBJ2-1	TRBV12-3/TRBV12-4	.	TGTGCCAGCTCAGGGGGCGACCGGCAGTTCTTC	CASSGGDRQFF
TRBD1	TRBJ1-3	TRBV13	.	TGTGCCAGCAGCTACGGACAGGGGGCAGACACCATATATTTT	CASSYGQGADTIYF
.	TRBJ2-3	TRBV6-2/TRBV6-3	few	TGTGCCAGCAGCCTGACAGTAGATACGCAGTATTTT	CASSLTVDTQYF